The clone carrying this T cell receptor beta chain has only a few counts. In the original analysis: Reference gene primer amplification gave estimated nucleated cell counts. Sequenced by immunoSEQ multiplex PCR; TCRdb stores in-frame clones only, minus some. V and J calls and clone size are given by that table; D and trimming were obtained from the DNA. Found here are about 190,000 clones, around 80% of them singletons; the top ten hold around 8%. The sample is drawn from a study of blood T cell repertoires in COVID-19. Study background: COVID-19 samples, acute and convalescent, were from the United States, Italy and Spain.

CDR1 SGHTA and CDR2 FQGNSA come from the germline V gene. J lost 3 bases, V lost 1 base, and 6 bases had no gene match. The CDR3 contains 17 residues. V gene TRBV7-2 combines with J gene TRBJ2-3; 11 bases are shared with TRBD2. The clonotype comes from a woman in her sixties with COVID-19, enrolled during active disease. The material sequenced was peripheral blood. The CDR3 reads CASSLGLAGGGTDTQYF. The DNA for the CDR3 is TGTGCCAGCAGCTTAGGGCTAGCGGGAGGAGGGACAGATACGCAGTATTTT.